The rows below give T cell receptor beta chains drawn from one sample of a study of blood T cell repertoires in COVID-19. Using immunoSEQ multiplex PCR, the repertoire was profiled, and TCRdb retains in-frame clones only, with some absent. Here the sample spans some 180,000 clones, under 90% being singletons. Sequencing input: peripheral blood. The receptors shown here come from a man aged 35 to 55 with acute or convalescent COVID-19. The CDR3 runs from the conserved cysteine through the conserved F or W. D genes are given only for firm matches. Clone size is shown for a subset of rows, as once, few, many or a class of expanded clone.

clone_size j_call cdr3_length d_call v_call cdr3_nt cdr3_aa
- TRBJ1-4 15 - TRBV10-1 TGCGCCAGCAGTGACGGGGCAGGGGAGAATGAAAAACTGTTTTTT CASSDGAGENEKLFF
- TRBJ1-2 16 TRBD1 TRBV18 TGTGCCAGCTCACCCACCTCCGGACAGGGGGCGGATGGCTACACCTTC CASSPTSGQGADGYTF
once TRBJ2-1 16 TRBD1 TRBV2 TGTGCCAGCAGCGAGGGGGACAGGATTCTATACAATGAGCAGTTCTTC CASSEGDRILYNEQFF
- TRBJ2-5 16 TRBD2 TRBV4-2 TGTGCCAGCAGCCTAGTCGCCGGGCTAGCGGAAGAGACCCAGTACTTC CASSLVAGLAEETQYF
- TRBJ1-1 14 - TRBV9 TGTGCCAGCAGCGAGAGGGGGGGAAACACTGAAGCTTTCTTT CASSERGGNTEAFF
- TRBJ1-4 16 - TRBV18 TGTGCCAGCTCACCACAAGGGGGTTCTCGTCTTGAAAAACTGTTTTTT CASSPQGGSRLEKLFF
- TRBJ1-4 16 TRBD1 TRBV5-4 TGTGCCAGCAGCTTGGATGGGCAGGGGGCCGGTGAAAAACTGTTTTTT CASSLDGQGAGEKLFF
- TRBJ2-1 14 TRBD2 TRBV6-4 TGTGCCAGCAGACTTACTAGCGGTTACAATGAGCAGTTCTTC CASRLTSGYNEQFF
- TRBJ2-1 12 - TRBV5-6 TGTGCCAGCAGCTTGCAGGACAATGAGCAGTTCTTC CASSLQDNEQFF
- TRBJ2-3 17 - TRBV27 TGTGCCAGCAGTTTCTTCGTCGGGACACTTAACACAGATACGCAGTATTTT CASSFFVGTLNTDTQYF
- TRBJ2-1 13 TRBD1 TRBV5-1 TGCGCCAGCAGCCAATGGACAGGGAATGAGCAGTTCTTC CASSQWTGNEQFF
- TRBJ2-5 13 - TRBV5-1 TGCGCCAGCAGCTGGCAGTACCAAGAGACCCAGTACTTC CASSWQYQETQYF
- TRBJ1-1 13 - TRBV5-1 TGCGCCAGCAGCTTTTACAGGAACACTGAAGCTTTCTTT CASSFYRNTEAFF
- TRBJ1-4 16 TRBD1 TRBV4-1 TGCGCCAGCAGCCAAGATCCGACAGGGTGGAATGAAAAACTGTTTTTT CASSQDPTGWNEKLFF
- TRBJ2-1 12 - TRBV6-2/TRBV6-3 TGTGCCAGCAGCCCCAGGGTCTATGAGCAGTTCTTC CASSPRVYEQFF
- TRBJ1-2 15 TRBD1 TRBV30 TGTGCCTGGAGTAGGAAGGGGGCGAATTCATATGGCTACACCTTC CAWSRKGANSYGYTF
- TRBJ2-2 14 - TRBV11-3 TGTGCCAGCAGCTTAGGGCCGACAGCCGGGGAGCTGTTTTTT CASSLGPTAGELFF
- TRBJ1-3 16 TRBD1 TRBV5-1 TGCGCCAGCAGCTCGGGACAGGGTCTAATCGGAAACACCATATATTTT CASSSGQGLIGNTIYF
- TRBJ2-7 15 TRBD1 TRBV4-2 TGTGCCAGCAGCCAATCCTCTGACAGGGCCTACGAGCAGTACTTC CASSQSSDRAYEQYF
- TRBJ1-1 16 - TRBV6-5 TGTGCCAGCAGTTACTCCCGGGTTTATGGCAACACTGAAGCTTTCTTT CASSYSRVYGNTEAFF
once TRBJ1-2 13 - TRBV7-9 TGTGCCAGCAGCTGGGAGGGCAGGGGTGGCTACACCTTC CASSWEGRGGYTF
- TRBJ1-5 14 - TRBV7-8 TGTGCCAGCAGCTTAGAGCTTAGCAATCAGCCCCAGCATTTT CASSLELSNQPQHF
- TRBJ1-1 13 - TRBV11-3 TGTGCCAGCAGCCTAAGTTCACAGGGTGAAGCTTTCTTT CASSLSSQGEAFF
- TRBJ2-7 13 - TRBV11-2 TGTGCCAGCAGTCCTGGGGGGTCGCGCGAGCAGTACTTC CASSPGGSREQYF
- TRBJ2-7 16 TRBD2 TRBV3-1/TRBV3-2 TGTGCCAGCAGCCAGGCACCGGGACTATCGACCTACGAGCAGTACTTC CASSQAPGLSTYEQYF
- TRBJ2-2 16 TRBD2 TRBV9 TGTGCCAGCAGCGTAGTGGGGACTAGCCCCCGAGGGGAGCTGTTTTTT CASSVVGTSPRGELFF
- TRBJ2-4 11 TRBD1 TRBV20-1 TGCAGTGCACAGGACAGGGACATTCAGTACTTC CSAQDRDIQYF
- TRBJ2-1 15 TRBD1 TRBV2 TGTGCCAGCAGACCCGGGACAGAACTCTACAATGAGCAGTTCTTC CASRPGTELYNEQFF
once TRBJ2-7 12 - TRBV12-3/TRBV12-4 TGTGCCAGCAGTTCCCGCGGGTACGAGCAGTACTTC CASSSRGYEQYF
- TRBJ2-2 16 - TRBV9 TGTGCCAGCAGCCCGACGGGACAAGGGAGGGCCGGGGAGCTGTTTTTT CASSPTGQGRAGELFF
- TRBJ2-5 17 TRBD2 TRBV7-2 TGTGCCAGCAGCCCTCCGGGGTGGCGGGGGGTCCAAGAGACCCAGTACTTC CASSPPGWRGVQETQYF
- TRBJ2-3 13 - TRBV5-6 TGTGCCAGCAGCTTGGCCGTGGAGGCGACAGGCAATTTT CASSLAVEATGNF
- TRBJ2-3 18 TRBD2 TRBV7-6 TGTGCCAGCAGCTTACTCTCACGGGCTAGCGGGGGGAAAGATACGCAGTATTTT CASSLLSRASGGKDTQYF